This T cell receptor beta chain emerged from a study of OX40 agonist ivuxolimab in advanced cancers. About the research overall: Among those treated, three patients had partial responses, one with hepatocellular carcinoma and two with cutaneous melanoma.

There are 15 residues in the CDR3. Germline CDR1 SNHLY, CDR2 FYNNEI. V dropped 6 bases and J dropped 1; count of bases not matched to a gene: 8. Libraries were prepared by immunoSEQ multiplex PCR; TCRdb keeps only in-frame clonotypes and omits some of them. The data contain approximately 35,000 clones, over 60% of them seen just once; the ten biggest clones take up under 30%. The chain recombines TRBV2 with TRBJ2-5; 7 bases align to TRBD2. Specimen: CD4+ or CD8+ T cells sorted from blood, collected in a trial of the OX40 agonist ivuxolimab. The TCR originated in an adult with an advanced solid tumor such as melanoma, head and neck, liver or kidney cancer. The CDR3 nucleotides read TGTGCCAGCAGCCCAGCGGGGCCGTCCCAAGAGACCCAGTACTTC. Its translation: CASSPAGPSQETQYF.